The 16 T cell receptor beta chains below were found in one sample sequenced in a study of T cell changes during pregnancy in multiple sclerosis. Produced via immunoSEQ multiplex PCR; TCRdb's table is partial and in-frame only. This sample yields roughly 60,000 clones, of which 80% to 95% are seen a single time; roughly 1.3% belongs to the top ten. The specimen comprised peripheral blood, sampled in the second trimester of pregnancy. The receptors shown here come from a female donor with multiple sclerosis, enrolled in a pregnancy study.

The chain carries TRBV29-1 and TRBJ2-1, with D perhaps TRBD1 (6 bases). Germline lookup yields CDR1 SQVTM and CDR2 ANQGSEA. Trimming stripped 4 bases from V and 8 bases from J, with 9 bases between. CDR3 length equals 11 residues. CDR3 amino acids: CSVGQVYEQFF. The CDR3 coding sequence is TGCAGCGTTGGACAGGTCTATGAGCAGTTCTTC.

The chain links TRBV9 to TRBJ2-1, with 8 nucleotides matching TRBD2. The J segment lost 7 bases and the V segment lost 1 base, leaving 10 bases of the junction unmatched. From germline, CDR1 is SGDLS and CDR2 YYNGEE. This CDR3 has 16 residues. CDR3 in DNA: TGTGCCAGCAGCGTATCACCATCGGGGGGGGAGAATGAGCAGTTCTTC. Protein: CASSVSPSGGENEQFF.

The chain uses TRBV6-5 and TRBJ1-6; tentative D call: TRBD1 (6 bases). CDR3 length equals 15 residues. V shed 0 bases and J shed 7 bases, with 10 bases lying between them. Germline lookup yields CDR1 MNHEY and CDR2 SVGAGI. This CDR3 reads CASSYSRQANSPLHF. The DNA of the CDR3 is TGTGCCAGCAGTTACTCGAGACAGGCGAATTCACCCCTCCACTTT.

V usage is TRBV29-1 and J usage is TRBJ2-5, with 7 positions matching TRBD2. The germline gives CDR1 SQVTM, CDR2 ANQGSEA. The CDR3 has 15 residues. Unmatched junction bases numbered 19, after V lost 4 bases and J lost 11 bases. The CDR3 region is CSVVELAVGAGEQYF. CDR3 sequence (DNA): TGCAGCGTTGTGGAGCTAGCGGTAGGTGCGGGGGAGCAGTACTTC. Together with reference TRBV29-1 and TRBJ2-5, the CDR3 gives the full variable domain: SAVISQKPSRDICQRGTSLTIQCQVDSQVTMMFWYRQQPGQSLTLIATANQGSEATYESGFVIDKFPISRPNLTFSTLTVSNMSPEDSSIYLCSVVELAVGAGEQYFGPGTRLLVL.

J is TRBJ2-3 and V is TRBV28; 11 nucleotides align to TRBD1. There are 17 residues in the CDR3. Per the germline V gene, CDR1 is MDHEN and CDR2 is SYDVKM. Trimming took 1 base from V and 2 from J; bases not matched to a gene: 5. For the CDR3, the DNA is TGTGCCAGCAGTTTATCCGGACAGGGGGCCTTCACAGATACGCAGTATTTT. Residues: CASSLSGQGAFTDTQYF.

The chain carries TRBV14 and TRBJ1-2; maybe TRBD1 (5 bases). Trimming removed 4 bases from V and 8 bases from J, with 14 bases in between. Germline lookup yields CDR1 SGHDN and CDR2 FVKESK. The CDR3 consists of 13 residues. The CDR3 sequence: CASSPDIEGGYTF. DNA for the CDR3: TGTGCCAGCAGCCCGGACATTGAAGGCGGCTACACCTTC.

The CDR3 region has the DNA TGTGCCAGCAGCAAACCCACAGGGGACACCATCTCTGGGGCCAACGTCCTGACTTTC. Protein product: CASSKPTGDTISGANVLTF. This chain joins TRBV7-3 and TRBJ2-6; 7 bases are shared with TRBD1. With V trimmed by 5 bases and J by 0 bases, 13 bases remained unmatched. This CDR3 is built from 19 residues. Germline values: CDR1 SGHTA, CDR2 FQGTGA.

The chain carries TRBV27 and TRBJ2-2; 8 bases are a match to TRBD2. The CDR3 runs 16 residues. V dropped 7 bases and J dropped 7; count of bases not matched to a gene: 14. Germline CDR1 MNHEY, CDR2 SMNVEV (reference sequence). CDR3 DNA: TGTGCCAGCACTAAGGGAGGGGAGCGGGAGTACGGGGAGCTGTTTTTT. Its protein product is CASTKGGEREYGELFF.

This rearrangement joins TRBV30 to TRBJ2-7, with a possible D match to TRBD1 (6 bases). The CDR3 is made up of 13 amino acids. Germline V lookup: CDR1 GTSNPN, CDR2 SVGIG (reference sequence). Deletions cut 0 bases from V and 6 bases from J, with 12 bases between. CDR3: CAWSVGLGGEQYF. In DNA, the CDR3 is TGTGCCTGGAGTGTGGGGCTAGGGGGCGAGCAGTACTTC. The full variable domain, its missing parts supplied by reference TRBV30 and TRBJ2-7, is SQTIHQWPATLVQPVGSPLSLECTVEGTSNPNLYWYRQAAGRGLQLLFYSVGIGQISSEVPQNLSASRPQDRQFILSSKKLLLSDSGFYLCAWSVGLGGEQYFGPGTRLTVT.

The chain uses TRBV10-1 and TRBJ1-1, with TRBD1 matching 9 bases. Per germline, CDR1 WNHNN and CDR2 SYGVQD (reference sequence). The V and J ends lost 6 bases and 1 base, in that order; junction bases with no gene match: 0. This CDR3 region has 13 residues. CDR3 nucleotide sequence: TGCGCCAGCAGACAGGGGGCGAACACTGAAGCTTTCTTT. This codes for CASRQGANTEAFF.

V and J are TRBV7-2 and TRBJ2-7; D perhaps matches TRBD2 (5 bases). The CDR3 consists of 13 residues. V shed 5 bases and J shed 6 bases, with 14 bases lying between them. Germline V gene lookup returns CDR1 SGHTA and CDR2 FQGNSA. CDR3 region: CASSPRWEREQYF. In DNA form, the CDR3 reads TGTGCCAGCAGCCCACGTTGGGAGCGCGAGCAGTACTTC.

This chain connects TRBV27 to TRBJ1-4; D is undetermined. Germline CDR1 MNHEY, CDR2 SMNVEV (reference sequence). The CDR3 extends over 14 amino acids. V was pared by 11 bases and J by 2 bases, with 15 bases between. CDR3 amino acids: CADGRGGTNEKLFF. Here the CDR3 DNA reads TGTGCCGATGGCCGGGGAGGCACTAATGAAAAACTGTTTTTT. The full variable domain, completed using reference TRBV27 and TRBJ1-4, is EAQVTQNPRYLITVTGKKLTVTCSQNMNHEYMSWYRQDPGLGLRQIYYSMNVEVTDKGDVPEGYKVSRKEKRNFPLILESPSPNQTSLYFCADGRGGTNEKLFFGSGTQLSVL.

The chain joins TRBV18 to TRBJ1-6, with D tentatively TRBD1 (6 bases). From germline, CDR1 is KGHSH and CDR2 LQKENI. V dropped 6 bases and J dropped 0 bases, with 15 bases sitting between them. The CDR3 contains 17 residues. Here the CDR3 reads CASSRNRESSYNSPLHF. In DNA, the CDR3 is TGTGCCAGCTCGAGAAACAGGGAAAGCTCCTATAATTCACCCCTCCACTTT. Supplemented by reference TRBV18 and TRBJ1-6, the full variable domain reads NAGVMQNPRHLVRRRGQEARLRCSPMKGHSHVYWYRQLPEEGLKFMVYLQKENIIDESGMPKERFSAEFPKEGPSILRIQQVVRGDSAAYFCASSRNRESSYNSPLHFGNGTRLTVT.

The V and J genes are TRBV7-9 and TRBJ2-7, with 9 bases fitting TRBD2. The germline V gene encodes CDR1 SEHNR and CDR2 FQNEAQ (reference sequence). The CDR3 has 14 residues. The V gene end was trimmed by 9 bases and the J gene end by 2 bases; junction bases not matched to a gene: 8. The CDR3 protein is CARKSGRPTYEQYF. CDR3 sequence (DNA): TGTGCCAGGAAAAGCGGGAGGCCCACCTACGAGCAGTACTTC.

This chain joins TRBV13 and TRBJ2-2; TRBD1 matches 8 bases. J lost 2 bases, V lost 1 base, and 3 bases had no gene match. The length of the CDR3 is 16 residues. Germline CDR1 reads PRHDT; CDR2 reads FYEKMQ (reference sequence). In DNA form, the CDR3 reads TGTGCCAGCAGCTTAGACAGGGGGACCAACACCGGGGAGCTGTTTTTT. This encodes CASSLDRGTNTGELFF.

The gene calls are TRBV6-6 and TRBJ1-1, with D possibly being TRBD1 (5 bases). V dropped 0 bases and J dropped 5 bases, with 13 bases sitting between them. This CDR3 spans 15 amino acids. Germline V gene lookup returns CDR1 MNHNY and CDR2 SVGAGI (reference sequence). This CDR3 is CASSYSVQGGTEAFF. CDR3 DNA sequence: TGTGCCAGCAGTTACTCGGTGCAGGGAGGAACTGAAGCTTTCTTT.